A selection of T cell receptor beta chains follows, all from one sample in a study of blood T cells in healthy people across ages. MiXCR, run by TCRdb on the 5' RACE reads, gives a single entry per CDR3 protein. Of roughly 1.5 million distinct CDR3 sequences in the sample, approximately 43% were seen once. Sequences were obtained from blood. These receptors all stem from a woman between 18 and 29 years old in good health. The CDR3 runs from the conserved cysteine through the conserved F or W. D genes are given only for firm matches. Where a row states a size, it is once, few, many or the class of an expanded clone; other rows omit it.

TRBJ1-5,TRBV9,.,few,TGTGCCAGCAGCGTAGCCCCATCGGTGGATCAGCCCCAGCATTTT,CASSVAPSVDQPQHF
TRBJ2-1,TRBV20-1,TRBD2,.,TGCAGTGCTAGTGGGGGACTAGCGGGAATGGATGAGCAGTTCTTC,CSASGGLAGMDEQFF
TRBJ1-2,TRBV5-4,.,.,TGTGCCAGCAGCTGGGGGGGACCGCGGGGGGAAAATGGCTACACCTTC,CASSWGGPRGENGYTF
TRBJ1-5,TRBV4-1,.,.,TGCGCCAGCAGCCAAGGACTCGGCAATCAGCCCCAGCATTTT,CASSQGLGNQPQHF
TRBJ2-7,TRBV6-6,TRBD2,.,TGTGCCAGCGAGAGCGGGGGGACTTCCTCCTACGAGCAGTACTTC,CASESGGTSSYEQYF
TRBJ2-5,TRBV20-1,.,.,TGCAGTGCTAGAGACCCGAAGACCCAGTACTTC,CSARDPKTQYF
TRBJ2-7,TRBV18,.,.,TGTGCCAGCTCACCACCGGACAGTTACTACGAGCAGTACTTC,CASSPPDSYYEQYF
TRBJ2-5,TRBV2,TRBD2,.,TGTGCCAGCAGTGAATGGGCGGGAGTCCAAGAGACCCAGTACTTC,CASSEWAGVQETQYF
TRBJ2-2,TRBV11-2,TRBD2,few,TGTGCCAGCAGCTTAGTTCTAGCGGACACCGGGGAGCTGTTTTTT,CASSLVLADTGELFF
TRBJ2-5,TRBV25-1,.,many,TGTGCCAGCAGTGAATCATCAGGGTCGAAGAAGACCCAGTACTTC,CASSESSGSKKTQYF
TRBJ1-2,TRBV12-3/TRBV12-4,.,.,TGTGCCAGCAGCAGGGCGCGGGGCTATGGCTACACCTTC,CASSRARGYGYTF
TRBJ2-2,TRBV27,.,once,TGTGCCAGCGCCACCGGCCTAGCGACCGGGGAGCTGTTTTTT,CASATGLATGELFF
TRBJ1-2,TRBV15,.,few,TGTGCCACCAGCCGGGTACAAGTGGGCTATGGCTACACCTTC,CATSRVQVGYGYTF
TRBJ2-7,TRBV20-1,.,.,TGCAGTGCAGGGACAGCAGGACTAGCCAAAAACACTCAGTACTTC,CSAGTAGLAKNTQYF
TRBJ2-5,TRBV7-2,.,.,TGTGCCAGCAGCTTAGGGACAGTAGGGACCCAGTACTTC,CASSLGTVGTQYF
TRBJ1-1,TRBV6-6,TRBD1,.,TGTGCCAGCAGAAAGGGAGGGACAGGGGCTGAAGCTTTCTTT,CASRKGGTGAEAFF
TRBJ2-1,TRBV20-1,.,.,TGCAGTGCTAGATCTAGGAGGAGCTCCTACAATGAGCAGTTCTTC,CSARSRRSSYNEQFF
TRBJ1-4,TRBV4-3,.,.,TGCGCCAGCAGCCGAAGGACGGATGCAACTAATGAAAAACTGTTTTTT,CASSRRTDATNEKLFF
TRBJ1-1,TRBV12-3/TRBV12-4,.,.,TGTGCCAGCAGTCCGAGGGGGGGACTGGGTGTTTTCTTT,CASSPRGGLGVFF
TRBJ2-5,TRBV4-3,TRBD2,.,TGCGCCAGCAGCCAAGATTTCGGGACTAGCGGGGCAGAGACCCAGTACTTC,CASSQDFGTSGAETQYF
TRBJ2-7,TRBV6-2/TRBV6-3,.,few,TGTGCCAGCAGCTATCAAGGACAAAACTACGAGCAGTACTTC,CASSYQGQNYEQYF
TRBJ2-3,TRBV9,.,few,TGTGCCAGCAGCGTAGTCTCGGGAGTTAGCACAGATACGCAGTATTTT,CASSVVSGVSTDTQYF
TRBJ2-3,TRBV10-3,TRBD2,few,TGTGCCATCACCCCGGGACTAGCGTACACAGATACGCAGTATTTT,CAITPGLAYTDTQYF
TRBJ2-3,TRBV20-1,TRBD2,.,TGCAGTGCTACGCGGGGGGTCCTTGATACGCAGTATTTT,CSATRGVLDTQYF
TRBJ2-1,TRBV24-1,.,.,TGTGCCACCAGTGATAGCGAGCGGGCCCACAATGAGCAGTTCTTC,CATSDSERAHNEQFF
TRBJ1-4,TRBV12-3/TRBV12-4,.,.,TGTGCCAGCACTTTAGAGAGTATGGCCCGTAATGAAAAACTGTTTTTT,CASTLESMARNEKLFF
TRBJ2-4,TRBV6-5,.,few,TGTGCCAGCAGTCGGCCGGGACACCTATACAAAAACATTCAGTACTTC,CASSRPGHLYKNIQYF
TRBJ2-1,TRBV18,.,few,TGTGCCAGCTCTTCCTTGGGAAGGGGGGGCGGCAATGAGCAGTTCTTC,CASSSLGRGGGNEQFF
TRBJ1-2,TRBV20-1,.,.,TGCAGTGCCCTTCGGGGGGCCGGGTATGGCTACACCTTC,CSALRGAGYGYTF
TRBJ2-4,TRBV7-2,.,.,TGTGCCAGCAGCCGAAACCCAGTTCACGGAGGCATTCAGTACTTC,CASSRNPVHGGIQYF
TRBJ1-5,TRBV27,.,few,TGTGCCAGCAGTTCGTGGGTAGGCCAGCCCCAGCATTTT,CASSSWVGQPQHF
TRBJ1-5,TRBV6-2/TRBV6-3,TRBD1,.,TGTGCCAGCAGTTACGGACAGGACGGCCAGCCCCAGCATTTT,CASSYGQDGQPQHF
TRBJ2-7,TRBV12-3/TRBV12-4,.,.,TGTGCCAACAGTTTAGGGAAGCGAAGCTACGAGCAGTACTTC,CANSLGKRSYEQYF
TRBJ2-1,TRBV14,TRBD2,.,TGTGCCAGCAGCCAAGTGGCTAGCGGAAACAATGAGCAGTTCTTC,CASSQVASGNNEQFF
TRBJ2-1,TRBV4-2,.,few,TGTGCCAGCAGCCAAGACCGGGACGCTGACGATAGTAGGTTCTTC,CASSQDRDADDSRFF
TRBJ2-3,TRBV6-6,.,few,TGTGCCAGCAGTTACCTGAGCCGGCGGGGCCGAGGGGATACGCAGTATTTT,CASSYLSRRGRGDTQYF
TRBJ2-7,TRBV6-2/TRBV6-3,.,.,TGTGCCAGCAGACGCCGGACCTCAATTACTCACTACGATGAGCAGTACTTC,CASRRRTSITHYDEQYF
TRBJ2-5,TRBV10-3,TRBD2,few,TGTGCCATCAGTGACAACCGGGACTACCATCCCGAAGAGACCCAGTACTTC,CAISDNRDYHPEETQYF
TRBJ1-1,TRBV15,.,once,TGTGCCACCAGCACCAACGGTTTGAGCACTGAAGCTTTCTTT,CATSTNGLSTEAFF
TRBJ2-7,TRBV5-1,.,few,TGCGCCAGCAGGCAACAACGGGGGAGCTCCTACGAGCAGTACTTC,CASRQQRGSSYEQYF
TRBJ2-7,TRBV6-2/TRBV6-3,TRBD2,.,TGTGCCAGCAGACCCAATCTAGCGGCCTACAATGAGCAGTACTTC,CASRPNLAAYNEQYF
TRBJ1-1,TRBV4-1,.,.,TGCGCCAGCAGCCCCCTTAGGGCAGGGAGGTCTGAAGCTTTCTTT,CASSPLRAGRSEAFF
TRBJ2-1,TRBV4-3,.,few,TGCGCCAGCAGCCAATGGGGTAGGGATGAGCAGTTCTTC,CASSQWGRDEQFF
TRBJ2-1,TRBV7-2,TRBD1,few,TGTGCCAGCAGCAACCAAAGGACAGGTTCCAATGAGCAGTTCTTC,CASSNQRTGSNEQFF
TRBJ2-7,TRBV6-2/TRBV6-3,TRBD2,.,TGTGCCAGCAGTTGGGCGCCGGGAGGTGGCGAGCAGTACTTC,CASSWAPGGGEQYF
TRBJ1-2,TRBV29-1,TRBD1,many,TGCAGCGTTGATCAGCAGGGTCGGAGGGGGCACTATGGCTACACCTTC,CSVDQQGRRGHYGYTF
TRBJ2-5,TRBV7-8,TRBD2,.,TGTGCCAGCAGAAAAGAACTAGGACTAGTTAGCCAAGAGACCCAGTACTTC,CASRKELGLVSQETQYF
TRBJ1-2,TRBV4-1,.,.,TGCGCCAGCAGCCTACGCTGGCCAGCGTCTAACTGTGGCTACACCTTC,CASSLRWPASNCGYTF
TRBJ2-1,TRBV6-2/TRBV6-3,TRBD2,.,TGTGCCAGCAATTACGAGGACTCCACTAGCGGGAGCTCCTTTTACAATGAGCAGTTCTTC,CASNYEDSTSGSSFYNEQFF
TRBJ2-1,TRBV20-1,.,many,TGCAGTGCTACTACTAGCTCCTACAATGAGCAGTTCTTC,CSATTSSYNEQFF
TRBJ2-1,TRBV27,.,.,TGTGCCAGCAGCTCGACAGGAATGGGTATCTATGAGCAGTTCTTC,CASSSTGMGIYEQFF
TRBJ1-2,TRBV4-1,.,.,TGCGCCAGCAGCCAAGTAGGAATGGGGAACTATGGCTACACCTTC,CASSQVGMGNYGYTF
TRBJ2-5,TRBV28,.,few,TGTGCCAGCAGTTCCTCGCCGTCGGAGACCCAGTACTTC,CASSSSPSETQYF
TRBJ2-7,TRBV5-4,.,.,TGTGCCAGCAGCATGCCAGGCTACGAGCAGTACTTC,CASSMPGYEQYF